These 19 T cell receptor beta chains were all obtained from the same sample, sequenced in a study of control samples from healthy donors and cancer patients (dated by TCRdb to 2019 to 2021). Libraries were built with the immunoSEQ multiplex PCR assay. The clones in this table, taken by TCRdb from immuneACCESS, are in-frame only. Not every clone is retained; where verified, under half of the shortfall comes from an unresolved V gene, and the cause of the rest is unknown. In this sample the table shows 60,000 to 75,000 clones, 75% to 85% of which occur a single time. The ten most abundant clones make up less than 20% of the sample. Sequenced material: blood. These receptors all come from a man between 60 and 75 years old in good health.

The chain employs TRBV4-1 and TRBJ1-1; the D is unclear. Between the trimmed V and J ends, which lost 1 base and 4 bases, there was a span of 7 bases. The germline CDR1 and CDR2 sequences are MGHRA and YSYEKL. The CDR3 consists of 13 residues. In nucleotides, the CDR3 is TGCGCCAGCAGCCAAGTGCGGTTCACTGAAGCTTTCTTT. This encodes CASSQVRFTEAFF.

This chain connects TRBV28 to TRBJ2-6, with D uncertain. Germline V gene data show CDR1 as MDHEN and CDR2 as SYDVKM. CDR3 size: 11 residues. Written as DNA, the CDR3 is TGTGGGAGCTCTGGGGCCAACGTCCTGACTTTC. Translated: CGSSGANVLTF.

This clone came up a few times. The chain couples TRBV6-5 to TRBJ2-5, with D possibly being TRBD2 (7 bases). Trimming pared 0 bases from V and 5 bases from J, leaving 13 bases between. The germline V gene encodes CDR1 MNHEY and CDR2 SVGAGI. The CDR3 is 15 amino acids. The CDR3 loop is CASSYSSGGSETQYF. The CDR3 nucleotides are TGTGCCAGCAGTTACTCGTCGGGGGGCTCGGAGACCCAGTACTTC.

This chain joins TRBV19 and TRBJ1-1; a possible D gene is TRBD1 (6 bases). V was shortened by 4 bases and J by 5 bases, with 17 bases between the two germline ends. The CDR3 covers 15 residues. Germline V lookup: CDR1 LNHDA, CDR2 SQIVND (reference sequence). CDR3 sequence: CASSKDGQGRTEAFF. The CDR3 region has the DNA TGTGCCAGTAGTAAGGACGGGCAGGGGAGGACTGAAGCTTTCTTT.

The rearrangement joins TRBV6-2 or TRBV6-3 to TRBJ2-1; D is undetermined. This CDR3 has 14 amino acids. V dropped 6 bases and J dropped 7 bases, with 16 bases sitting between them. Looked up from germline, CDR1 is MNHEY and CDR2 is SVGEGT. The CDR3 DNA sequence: TGTGCCAGCAGCCGATCTGATAGCCGAAATGAGCAGTTCTTC. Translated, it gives CASSRSDSRNEQFF.

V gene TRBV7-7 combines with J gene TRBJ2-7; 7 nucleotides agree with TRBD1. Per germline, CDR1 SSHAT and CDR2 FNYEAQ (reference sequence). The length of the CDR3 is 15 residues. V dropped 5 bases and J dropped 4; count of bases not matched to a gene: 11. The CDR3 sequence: CASSIRQGPNYEQYF. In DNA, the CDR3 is TGTGCCAGCAGCATCCGACAGGGACCTAATTACGAGCAGTACTTC. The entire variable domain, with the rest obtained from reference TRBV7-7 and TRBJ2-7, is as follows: GAGVSQSPRYKVTKRGQDVTLRCDPISSHATLYWYQQALGQGPEFLTYFNYEAQPDKSGLPSDRFSAERPEGSISTLTIQRTEQRDSAMYRCASSIRQGPNYEQYFGPGTRLTVT.

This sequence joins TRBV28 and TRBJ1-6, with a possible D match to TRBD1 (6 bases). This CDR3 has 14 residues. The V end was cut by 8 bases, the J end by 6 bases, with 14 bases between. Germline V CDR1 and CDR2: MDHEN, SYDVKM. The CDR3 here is CASAPGAANSPLHF. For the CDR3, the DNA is TGTGCCAGCGCCCCAGGGGCGGCTAATTCACCCCTCCACTTT.

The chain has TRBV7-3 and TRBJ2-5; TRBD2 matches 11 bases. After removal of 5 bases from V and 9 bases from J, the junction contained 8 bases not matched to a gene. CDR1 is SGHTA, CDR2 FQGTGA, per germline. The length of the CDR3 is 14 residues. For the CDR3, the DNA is TGTGCCAGCAGCCCCGGGACTAGCGGAGGGGCCCAGTACTTC. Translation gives CASSPGTSGGAQYF.

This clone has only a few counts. The CDR3 region is CATGRLAGDDNEQFF. CDR3 sequence (DNA): TGTGCCACCGGGCGACTAGCGGGAGACGACAATGAGCAGTTCTTC. The rearrangement uses TRBV24-1 and TRBJ2-1; 12 nucleotides match TRBD2. The ends lost 9 bases at V and 5 bases at J; junction bases unmatched: 7. This CDR3 contains 15 residues. CDR1 KGHDR and CDR2 SFDVKD come from the germline V gene.

The CDR3 coding sequence is TGTGCCAGCAGCATCAAGACTAGCGGGAGGGGCACAGATACGCAGTATTTT. Amino acid sequence: CASSIKTSGRGTDTQYF. V usage is TRBV9 and J usage is TRBJ2-3, with TRBD2 matching 14 bases. CDR3 length: 17 amino acids. Trimming removed 4 bases from V and 1 base from J; junction bases left unmatched: 5. Germline V lookup: CDR1 SGDLS, CDR2 YYNGEE.

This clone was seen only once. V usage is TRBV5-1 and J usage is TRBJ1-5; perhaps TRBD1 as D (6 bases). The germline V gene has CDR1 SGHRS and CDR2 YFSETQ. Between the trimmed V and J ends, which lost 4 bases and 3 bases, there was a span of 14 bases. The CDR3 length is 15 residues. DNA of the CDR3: TGCGCCAGCAGCCCACAGGGCTCGATCAATCAGCCCCAGCATTTT. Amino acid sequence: CASSPQGSINQPQHF.

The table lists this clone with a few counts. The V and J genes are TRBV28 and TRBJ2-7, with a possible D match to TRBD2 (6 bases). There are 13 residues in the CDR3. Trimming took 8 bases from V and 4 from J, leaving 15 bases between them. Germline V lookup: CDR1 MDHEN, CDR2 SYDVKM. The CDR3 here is CASAPAGYYEQYF. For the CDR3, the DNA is TGTGCCAGCGCGCCAGCGGGCTATTACGAGCAGTACTTC. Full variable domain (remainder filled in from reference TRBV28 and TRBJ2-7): DVKVTQSSRYLVKRTGEKVFLECVQDMDHENMFWYRQDPGLGLRLIYFSYDVKMKEKGDIPEGYSVSREKKERFSLILESASTNQTSMYLCASAPAGYYEQYFGPGTRLTVT.

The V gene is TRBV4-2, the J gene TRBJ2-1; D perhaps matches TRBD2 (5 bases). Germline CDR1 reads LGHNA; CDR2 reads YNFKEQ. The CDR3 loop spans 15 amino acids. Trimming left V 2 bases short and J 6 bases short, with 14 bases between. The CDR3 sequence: CASSQWGGAANEQFF. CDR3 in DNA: TGTGCCAGCAGCCAATGGGGTGGAGCGGCCAATGAGCAGTTCTTC.

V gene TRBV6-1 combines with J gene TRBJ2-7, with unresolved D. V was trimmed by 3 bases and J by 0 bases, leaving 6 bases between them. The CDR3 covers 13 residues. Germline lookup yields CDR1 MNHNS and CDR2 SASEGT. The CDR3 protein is CASSEGTSYEQYF. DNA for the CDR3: TGTGCCAGCAGTGAGGGCACCTCCTACGAGCAGTACTTC.

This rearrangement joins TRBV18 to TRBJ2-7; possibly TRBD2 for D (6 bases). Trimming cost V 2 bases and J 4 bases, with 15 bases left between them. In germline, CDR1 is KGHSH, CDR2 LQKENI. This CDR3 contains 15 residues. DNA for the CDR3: TGTGCCAGCTCACCAACCGGAGGGGACGCTTACGAGCAGTACTTC. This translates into CASSPTGGDAYEQYF. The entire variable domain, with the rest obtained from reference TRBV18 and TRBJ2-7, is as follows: NAGVMQNPRHLVRRRGQEARLRCSPMKGHSHVYWYRQLPEEGLKFMVYLQKENIIDESGMPKERFSAEFPKEGPSILRIQQVVRGDSAAYFCASSPTGGDAYEQYFGPGTRLTVT.

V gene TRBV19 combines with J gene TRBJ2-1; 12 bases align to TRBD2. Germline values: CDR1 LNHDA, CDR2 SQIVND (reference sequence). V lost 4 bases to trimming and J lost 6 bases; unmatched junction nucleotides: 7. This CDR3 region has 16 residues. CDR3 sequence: CASSKTSGSVANEQFF. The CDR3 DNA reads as TGTGCCAGTAGTAAGACTAGCGGGAGTGTTGCCAATGAGCAGTTCTTC.

DNA of the CDR3: TGTGCCAGTAGGGAGGAGGGAGGTAATTCACCCCTCCACTTT. As protein: CASREEGGNSPLHF. The J gene is TRBJ1-6, the V gene TRBV19; D unclear. The V and J ends lost 6 bases and 6 bases respectively, with 12 bases between them. Germline CDR1 and CDR2: LNHDA and SQIVND (reference sequence). This CDR3 is built from 14 residues.

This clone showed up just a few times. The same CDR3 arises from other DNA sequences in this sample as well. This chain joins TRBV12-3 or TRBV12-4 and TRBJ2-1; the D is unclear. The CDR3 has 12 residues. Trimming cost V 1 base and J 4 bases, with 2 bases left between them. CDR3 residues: CASSLGYNEQFF. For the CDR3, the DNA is TGTGCCAGCAGTTTAGGATACAATGAGCAGTTCTTC.

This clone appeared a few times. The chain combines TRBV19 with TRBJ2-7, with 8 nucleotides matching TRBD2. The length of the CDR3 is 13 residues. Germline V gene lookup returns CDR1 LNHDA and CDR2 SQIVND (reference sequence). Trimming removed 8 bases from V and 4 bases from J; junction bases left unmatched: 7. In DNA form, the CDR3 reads TGTGCCAGTTCGCCGGGACTAGAGTACGAGCAGTACTTC. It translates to CASSPGLEYEQYF. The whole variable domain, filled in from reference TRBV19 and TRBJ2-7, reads DGGITQSPKYLFRKEGQNVTLSCEQNLNHDAMYWYRQDPGQGLRLIYYSQIVNDFQKGDIAEGYSVSREKKESFPLTVTSAQKNPTAFYLCASSPGLEYEQYFGPGTRLTVT.